Listed below are T cell receptor beta chains from one sample, sequenced in a study of T cells in localized non-small cell lung cancer. Only in-frame clones appear in the TCRdb table, and some are missing; sequencing was by immunoSEQ multiplex PCR. Of fewer than 30,000 clones listed, 86% are singletons. Source: peripheral blood, taken before any cancer treatment. These receptors came from a woman aged 40 to 75 with stage I lung adenocarcinoma. CDR3s include the opening cysteine and the closing phenylalanine or tryptophan. Fields, in order: V gene, clone size, D gene, J gene, CDR3 protein, CDR3 DNA. D genes are given only for firm matches. Rows give clone size only sometimes, using once, few, many, or a class for an expanded clone.

v_call: TRBV2
clone_size: NA
d_call: TRBD2
j_call: TRBJ2-1
cdr3_aa: CASSYSLAGNEQFF
cdr3_nt: TGTGCCAGCAGTTACTCGCTAGCGGGGAATGAGCAGTTCTTC

v_call: TRBV6-6
clone_size: NA
d_call: NA
j_call: TRBJ1-1
cdr3_aa: CASIFGMNTEAFF
cdr3_nt: TGTGCCAGCATATTCGGGATGAACACTGAAGCTTTCTTT

v_call: TRBV6-5
clone_size: NA
d_call: NA
j_call: TRBJ1-6
cdr3_aa: CASSPAYRDSPLHF
cdr3_nt: TGTGCCAGCAGCCCCGCCTACCGTGATTCACCCCTCCACTTT

v_call: TRBV5-1
clone_size: NA
d_call: TRBD1
j_call: TRBJ2-6
cdr3_aa: CASSLGQGPTTLSGANVLTF
cdr3_nt: TGCGCCAGCAGCTTAGGACAGGGGCCAACTACCCTCTCTGGGGCCAACGTCCTGACTTTC

v_call: TRBV7-8
clone_size: few
d_call: TRBD2
j_call: TRBJ2-1
cdr3_aa: CASSLEVAGNFYNEQFF
cdr3_nt: TGTGCCAGCAGCTTAGAGGTAGCGGGGAACTTCTACAATGAGCAGTTCTTC

v_call: TRBV11-1
clone_size: NA
d_call: NA
j_call: TRBJ1-1
cdr3_aa: CASSFIGGTEAFF
cdr3_nt: TGTGCCAGCAGCTTTATCGGCGGCACTGAAGCTTTCTTT

v_call: TRBV7-9
clone_size: once
d_call: TRBD2
j_call: TRBJ2-3
cdr3_aa: CASSPSAGGSTDTQYF
cdr3_nt: TGTGCCAGCAGCCCGTCGGCGGGGGGTAGCACAGATACGCAGTATTTT

v_call: TRBV10-3
clone_size: NA
d_call: TRBD2
j_call: TRBJ2-3
cdr3_aa: CAIRGAGGDGDTQYF
cdr3_nt: TGTGCCATCCGGGGAGCGGGGGGAGATGGAGATACGCAGTATTTT

v_call: TRBV6-1
clone_size: once
d_call: NA
j_call: TRBJ1-5
cdr3_aa: CASRGAYSNQPQHF
cdr3_nt: TGTGCCAGCAGGGGGGCTTATAGCAATCAGCCCCAGCATTTT

v_call: TRBV11-3
clone_size: NA
d_call: NA
j_call: TRBJ1-4
cdr3_aa: CASSEDGPNEKLFF
cdr3_nt: TGTGCCAGCAGCGAGGACGGCCCTAATGAAAAACTGTTTTTT

v_call: TRBV2
clone_size: few
d_call: TRBD1
j_call: TRBJ1-1
cdr3_aa: CATGTGNTEAFF
cdr3_nt: TGTGCCACGGGGACAGGGAACACTGAAGCTTTCTTT

v_call: TRBV7-9
clone_size: NA
d_call: TRBD2
j_call: TRBJ2-5
cdr3_aa: CASSLASGGQETQYF
cdr3_nt: TGTGCCAGCAGCTTAGCTAGCGGGGGGCAAGAGACCCAGTACTTC

v_call: TRBV7-2
clone_size: NA
d_call: TRBD1
j_call: TRBJ1-5
cdr3_aa: CASSRTGGRNQPQHF
cdr3_nt: TGTGCCAGCAGCCGGACAGGGGGCCGCAATCAGCCCCAGCATTTT

v_call: TRBV7-6
clone_size: NA
d_call: NA
j_call: TRBJ2-5
cdr3_aa: CASSWQASPAETQYF
cdr3_nt: TGTGCCAGCAGCTGGCAGGCTTCTCCGGCGGAGACCCAGTACTTC

v_call: TRBV5-6
clone_size: NA
d_call: NA
j_call: TRBJ2-5
cdr3_aa: CASSFTYGGSRETQYF
cdr3_nt: TGTGCCAGCAGCTTTACTTATGGGGGTTCTAGGGAGACCCAGTACTTC

v_call: TRBV2
clone_size: NA
d_call: NA
j_call: TRBJ1-2
cdr3_aa: CASSQGHGYTF
cdr3_nt: TGTGCCAGCTCACAGGGACATGGCTACACCTTC

v_call: TRBV29-1
clone_size: NA
d_call: NA
j_call: TRBJ1-5
cdr3_aa: CSVPRTDNQPQHF
cdr3_nt: TGCAGCGTGCCCAGGACAGATAATCAGCCCCAGCATTTT

v_call: TRBV30
clone_size: NA
d_call: NA
j_call: TRBJ1-1
cdr3_aa: CAWSVPGRYAFF
cdr3_nt: TGTGCCTGGAGTGTACCGGGAAGGTATGCTTTCTTT

v_call: TRBV19
clone_size: NA
d_call: TRBD1
j_call: TRBJ1-2
cdr3_aa: CASSIGDREGYGYTF
cdr3_nt: TGTGCCAGTAGTATCGGTGACAGGGAGGGCTATGGCTACACCTTC

v_call: TRBV18
clone_size: once
d_call: NA
j_call: TRBJ1-3
cdr3_aa: CASSPREGGSGNTIYF
cdr3_nt: TGTGCCAGCTCACCACGTGAAGGGGGCTCTGGAAACACCATATATTTT

v_call: TRBV28
clone_size: once
d_call: NA
j_call: TRBJ1-4
cdr3_aa: CASSLSGLGEKLFF
cdr3_nt: TGTGCCAGCAGTTTATCAGGGCTCGGGGAAAAACTGTTTTTT

v_call: TRBV4-1
clone_size: NA
d_call: NA
j_call: TRBJ2-2
cdr3_aa: CASGQGFGTGELFF
cdr3_nt: TGCGCCAGCGGCCAGGGGTTCGGCACCGGGGAGCTGTTTTTT